The 2 T cell receptor beta chains below were found in one sample sequenced in a study of blood T cell repertoires in COVID-19. TCRdb keeps only in-frame clones here, not all; method: immunoSEQ multiplex PCR. The sample carries 200,000 to 250,000 clones, more than 75% recorded once. Specimen: peripheral blood. These receptors were taken from a woman aged 80 or older with COVID-19, enrolled during active disease.

The J gene is TRBJ2-7, the V gene TRBV12-3 or TRBV12-4; possibly TRBD1 for D (5 bases). Trimming took off 1 base at V and 6 bases at J, with 7 bases between the two ends. This CDR3 has 12 amino acids. CDR3 sequence: CASSLGGFEQYF. The CDR3 DNA is TGTGCCAGCAGTTTAGGGGGCTTCGAGCAGTACTTC.

This sequence joins TRBV7-2 and TRBJ2-7, with 12 bases identical to TRBD1. Germline CDR1 and CDR2: SGHTA and FQGNSA. The CDR3 has 16 amino acids. J was trimmed by 0 bases and V by 0 bases; bases with no gene match: 0. CDR3 nucleotides: TGTGCCAGCAGCTTAGCGGGACAGGGGGCCTCCTACGAGCAGTACTTC. Translating gives CASSLAGQGASYEQYF.